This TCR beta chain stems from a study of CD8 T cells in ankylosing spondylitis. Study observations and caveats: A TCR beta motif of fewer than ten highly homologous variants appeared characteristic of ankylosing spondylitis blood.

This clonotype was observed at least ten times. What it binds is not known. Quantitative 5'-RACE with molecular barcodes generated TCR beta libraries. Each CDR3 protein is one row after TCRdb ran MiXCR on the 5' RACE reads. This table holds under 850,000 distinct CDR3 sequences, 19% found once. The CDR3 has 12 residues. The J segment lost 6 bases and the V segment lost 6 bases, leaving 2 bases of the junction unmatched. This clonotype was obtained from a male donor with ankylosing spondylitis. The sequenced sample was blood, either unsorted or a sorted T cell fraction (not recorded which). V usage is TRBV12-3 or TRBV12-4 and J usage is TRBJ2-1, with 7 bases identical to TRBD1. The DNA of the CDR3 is TGTGCCAGCAGCAGACAGGGCAATGAGCAGTTCTTC. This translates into CASSRQGNEQFF.